A selection of T cell receptor beta chains follows, all from one sample in a study of blood T cell repertoires in COVID-19. The protocol was immunoSEQ multiplex PCR, while the TCRdb copy is restricted to in-frame clones and leaves out a portion. The sample has tens of thousands of clones; approximately 80% are singletons. The specimen was peripheral blood. These receptors originate from a woman in her 70s with acute or convalescent COVID-19. CDR3s include the opening cysteine and the closing phenylalanine or tryptophan. A D gene is named only where the DNA matches it firmly. Clone size is given for some rows only: seen once, a few or many times, or a class if the clone is expanded.

TRBJ1-1 NA NA 13 TRBV29-1 TGCAGCGTTACCGACAGGAAGAACACTGAAGCTTTCTTT CSVTDRKNTEAFF
TRBJ1-5 NA NA 15 TRBV18 TGTGCCAGCTCACCAGGAGGGAATCGCAATCAGCCCCAGCATTTT CASSPGGNRNQPQHF
TRBJ2-5 NA NA 10 TRBV11-2 TGTGCCAGCAGTAAAGAGACCCAGTACTTC CASSKETQYF
TRBJ1-1 NA NA 11 TRBV12-3/TRBV12-4 TGTGCCATAGGAGAGAGGGCTGAAGCTTTCTTT CAIGERAEAFF
TRBJ1-1 NA TRBD1 14 TRBV2 TGTGCCAGCAGCGACAGGGGAGGAGACACTGAAGCTTTCTTT CASSDRGGDTEAFF
TRBJ1-2 medium-sized TRBD1 14 TRBV27 TGTGCCAGCAGTTTATCGAACAGGGGGCTAAACTACACCTTC CASSLSNRGLNYTF
TRBJ2-7 few TRBD1 18 TRBV19 TGTGCCAGTAATGCCGGGACAGCGTCCGCGAAATCCCCCTACGAGCAGTACTTC CASNAGTASAKSPYEQYF
TRBJ1-3 NA NA 15 TRBV5-4 TGTGCCAGCAGCTTTGGAGGGGCGGCTGGAAACACCATATATTTT CASSFGGAAGNTIYF
TRBJ2-7 once NA 14 TRBV11-1 TGTGCCAGCAGCCCATGGGGGCAGGGCTACGAGCAGTACTTC CASSPWGQGYEQYF
TRBJ2-1 NA TRBD2 17 TRBV5-8 TGTGCCAGCAGCTCTAGTCTGTCTAGCGGGTCCTACAATGAGCAGTTCTTC CASSSSLSSGSYNEQFF
TRBJ2-7 NA NA 13 TRBV6-5 TGTGCCAGCAGTTACTCCGACAGTTACGAGCAGTACTTC CASSYSDSYEQYF
TRBJ1-2 few TRBD1 17 TRBV6-2/TRBV6-3 TGTGCCAGCAGTTTCCTCAGAACCGGACAGGGGGCCTATGGCTACACCTTC CASSFLRTGQGAYGYTF
TRBJ2-7 few NA 17 TRBV19 TGTGCCAGTAGTAGTTTAGGTCGGGACACGGGATCCTACGAGCAGTACTTC CASSSLGRDTGSYEQYF
TRBJ2-3 NA TRBD1 13 TRBV5-4 TGTGCCAGCAGCCCCGAACCACAGGGGGCGCGGGATTTT CASSPEPQGARDF
TRBJ1-6 NA NA 14 TRBV28 TGTGCCACGGGGTTAGGGCGCAATGACTCACCCCTCCACTTT CATGLGRNDSPLHF
TRBJ1-5 NA NA 16 TRBV10-1 TGCGCCAGCAGGGCTAGCTTGGGGGGGGAGGATCAGCCCCAGCATTTT CASRASLGGEDQPQHF
TRBJ2-6 NA NA 12 TRBV29-1 TGCAGCGTTGTCTCCGGGGCCAACGTCCTGACTTTC CSVVSGANVLTF
TRBJ1-5 NA NA 14 TRBV2 TGTGCCAGCAGGGGGGACTTTAGCAATCAGCCCCAGCATTTT CASRGDFSNQPQHF
TRBJ1-6 NA NA 14 TRBV3-1/TRBV3-2 TGTGCCAGCAGCGAGAGCTCCTATAATTCACCCCTCCACTTT CASSESSYNSPLHF
TRBJ2-7 once NA 12 TRBV28 TGTGCCAGCTGGAGGGACAGCTACGAGCAGTACTTC CASWRDSYEQYF
TRBJ1-3 NA NA 16 TRBV19 TGTGCCAGTAGTTTCTGGACAGCCTCCTCTGGAAACACCATATATTTT CASSFWTASSGNTIYF
TRBJ1-2 NA TRBD1 13 TRBV30 TGTGCCTGGAGACGGGACAGGAACTATGGCTACACCTTC CAWRRDRNYGYTF
TRBJ2-1 NA NA 12 TRBV6-5 TGTGCCAGCAGTTACGTTACAGGGGAGCAGTTCTTC CASSYVTGEQFF
TRBJ2-7 NA NA 15 TRBV11-3 TGTGCCAGCAGCTTAGGGACAGACACCACCTACGAGCAGTACTTC CASSLGTDTTYEQYF
TRBJ1-3 NA NA 17 TRBV6-1 TGTGCCAGCAGTGAATACAGGCCGGACCTCTCTGGAAACACCATATATTTT CASSEYRPDLSGNTIYF
TRBJ2-1 few TRBD2 15 TRBV7-3 TGTGCCAGCAGCTTACGAAGCGGGACCCACGAACAGCAGTTCTTC CASSLRSGTHEQQFF
TRBJ1-6 NA TRBD1 16 TRBV18 TGTGCCAGCTCACTCGGACAGGGGGCGGTCAATTCACCCCTCCACTTT CASSLGQGAVNSPLHF
TRBJ1-5 NA NA 14 TRBV19 TGTGCCAGTTCAGGAGGGGATAGCAATCAGCCCCAGCATTTT CASSGGDSNQPQHF
TRBJ1-5 NA TRBD1 15 TRBV19 TGTGCCAGTAGTCCCAACAGGGGAGAGGGCCAGCCCCAGCATTTT CASSPNRGEGQPQHF
TRBJ1-2 NA NA 16 TRBV28 TGTGCCAGCAGTTTAGCAGGGCCCCTCACTAACTATGGCTACACCTTC CASSLAGPLTNYGYTF
TRBJ1-5 NA TRBD1 18 TRBV5-6 TGTGCCAGCAGCGCGCGCCTACAAGACAGGGTTTGGAATCAGCCCCAGCATTTT CASSARLQDRVWNQPQHF
TRBJ1-3 NA NA 17 TRBV28 TGTGCCAGCAGGCCCGGGGGGCATGATTTTTCTGGAAACACCATATATTTT CASRPGGHDFSGNTIYF
TRBJ1-5 NA NA 13 TRBV7-9 TGTGCCAGCAGTTTGGGGCCGAATCAGCCCCAGCATTTT CASSLGPNQPQHF
TRBJ1-6 NA TRBD1 16 TRBV4-1 TGCGCCAGCAGCCAGGTACTACAGGGGAATAATTCACCCCTCCACTTT CASSQVLQGNNSPLHF
TRBJ2-6 NA NA 17 TRBV21-1 TGTGCCAGCAGCAAAGATTATCGGGGCAGGGGAACCAACGTCCTGACTTTC CASSKDYRGRGTNVLTF
TRBJ2-3 NA NA 14 TRBV2 TGTGCCAGCAGTGGGACCCGGGGAACAGATACGCAGTATTTT CASSGTRGTDTQYF
TRBJ1-1 few NA 13 TRBV12-3/TRBV12-4 TGTGCCAGCAGTTTAGGTGGGGGCCCTGAAGCTTTCTTT CASSLGGGPEAFF
TRBJ1-2 NA TRBD1 16 TRBV5-8 TGTGCCAGCAGCTTGGTAGTTGGACAGGGGGACTATGGCTACACCTTC CASSLVVGQGDYGYTF
TRBJ1-3 NA TRBD1 17 TRBV9 TGTGCCAGCAGCCCAACTCCGGGGACAGCGAACGGAAACACCATATATTTT CASSPTPGTANGNTIYF
TRBJ1-2 NA NA 13 TRBV18 TGTGCCAGCTCACCAACAGGGCCCTATGGCTACACCTTC CASSPTGPYGYTF
TRBJ2-1 once TRBD2 14 TRBV28 TGTGCCAGCACCGAGCGGGGGTTATACAATGAGCAGTTCTTC CASTERGLYNEQFF
TRBJ1-4 NA NA 13 TRBV18 TGTGCCAGTCTAGGGGGATCTAATGAAAAACTGTTTTTT CASLGGSNEKLFF
TRBJ2-3 once NA 15 TRBV19 TGTGCCAGTAGTATAGATCTGGGGGCCCCAGATACGCAGTATTTT CASSIDLGAPDTQYF
TRBJ2-1 NA TRBD2 15 TRBV10-3 TGTGCCATCAGTGCGGGACTAGCGGGGCTCAATGAGCAGTTCTTC CAISAGLAGLNEQFF
TRBJ1-2 NA NA 12 TRBV2 TGTGCTACGCAGGGTCAGTCCTATGGCTACACCTTC CATQGQSYGYTF
TRBJ2-1 NA NA 12 TRBV2 TGTGCCAGCAGTGAGCGCAGGGCTGGGCAGTTCTTC CASSERRAGQFF
TRBJ2-7 NA TRBD1 13 TRBV3-1/TRBV3-2 TGTGCCAGCAGCCAAGTGGGGGGGGACAGGGTATACTTC CASSQVGGDRVYF
TRBJ2-3 NA NA 15 TRBV9 TGTGCCAGCAGCGCCACAGGGTCGGTCACAGATACGCAGTATTTT CASSATGSVTDTQYF
TRBJ1-4 NA TRBD1 15 TRBV25-1 TGTGCCAGCAGTTTAACAGGGGGCGCCTACGAAAAACTGTTTTTT CASSLTGGAYEKLFF
TRBJ2-1 NA NA 11 TRBV6-5 TGTGCCACTTCCCAGTCTTGGGAGCAGTTCTTC CATSQSWEQFF
TRBJ2-1 NA NA 15 TRBV5-6 TGTGCCAGCAGCTTGTATCAACTATTCCCGAATGAGCAGTTCTTC CASSLYQLFPNEQFF